The clone carrying this T cell receptor (beta chain) has at least ten counts. This specimen comes from a study of tumor-infiltrating lymphocytes in oesophageal squamous cell carcinoma. CDR1 and CDR2 from the germline V gene are SGHRS and YFSETQ. J lost 2 bases, V lost 4 bases, and 10 bases had no gene match. The CDR3 sequence is 18 residues long. TCRdb re-called the PCR reads with MiXCR, one entry per CDR3 protein. The sample contains some 20,000 distinct CDR3 sequences, about two fifths of which appear only once. Source material: normal esophageal tissue next to the tumor. The chain joins TRBV5-1 to TRBJ2-3; 13 bases are a match to TRBD2. The receptor was isolated from a male donor with esophageal squamous cell carcinoma. CDR3: CASSRRTSGRAVTDTQYF. The DNA for the CDR3 is TGCGCCAGCAGCCGCCGTACTAGCGGGAGGGCCGTCACAGATACGCAGTATTTT.